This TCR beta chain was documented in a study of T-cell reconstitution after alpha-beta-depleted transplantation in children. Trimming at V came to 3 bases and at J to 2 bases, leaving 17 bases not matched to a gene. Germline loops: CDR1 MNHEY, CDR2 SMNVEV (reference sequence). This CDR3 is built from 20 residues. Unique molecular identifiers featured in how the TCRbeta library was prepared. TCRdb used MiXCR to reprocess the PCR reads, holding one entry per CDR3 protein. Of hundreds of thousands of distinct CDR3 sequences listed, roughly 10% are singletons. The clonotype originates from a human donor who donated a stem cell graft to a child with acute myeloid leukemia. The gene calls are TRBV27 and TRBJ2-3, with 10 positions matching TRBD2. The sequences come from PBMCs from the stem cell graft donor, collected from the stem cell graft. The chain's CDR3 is CASSFLGVGSGRAITDTQYF. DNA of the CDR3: TGTGCCAGCAGTTTTTTAGGCGTCGGAAGCGGGAGGGCCATCACAGATACGCAGTATTTT.